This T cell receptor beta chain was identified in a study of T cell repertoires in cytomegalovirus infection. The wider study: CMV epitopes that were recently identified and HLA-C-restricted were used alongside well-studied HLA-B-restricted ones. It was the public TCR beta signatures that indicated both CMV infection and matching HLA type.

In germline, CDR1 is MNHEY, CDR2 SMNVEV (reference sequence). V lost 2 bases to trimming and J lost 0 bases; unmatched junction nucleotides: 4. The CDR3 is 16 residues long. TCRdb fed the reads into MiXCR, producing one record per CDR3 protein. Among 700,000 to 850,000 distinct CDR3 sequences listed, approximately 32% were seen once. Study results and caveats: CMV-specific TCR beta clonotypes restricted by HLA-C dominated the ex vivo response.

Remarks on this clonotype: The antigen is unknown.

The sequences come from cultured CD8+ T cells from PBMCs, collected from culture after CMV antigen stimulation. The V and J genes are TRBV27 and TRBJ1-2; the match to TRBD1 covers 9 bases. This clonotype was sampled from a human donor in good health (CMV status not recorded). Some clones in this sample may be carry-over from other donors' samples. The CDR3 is CASSLLGQGANYGYTF. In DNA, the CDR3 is TGTGCCAGCAGTTTACTGGGACAGGGTGCTAACTATGGCTACACCTTC.